These 16 T cell receptor beta chains came from one sample sequenced in a study of cytomegalovirus exposure and HLA in healthy donors. Vbeta (60) and Jbeta (13) primers were used in the PCR. Clones were sequenced by immunoSEQ multiplex PCR, and TCRdb holds only the in-frame ones, with some missing. The sample includes approximately 180,000 clones, more than 70% of them seen just once. The sequencing sample was made of PBMCs. All receptors come from a woman in her thirties or forties in good health and CMV-seronegative.

V and J are TRBV9 and TRBJ2-6; 8 bases fit TRBD1. Looked up from germline, CDR1 is SGDLS and CDR2 is YYNGEE. This CDR3 comprises 15 residues. Trimming took 6 bases from V and 1 from J; bases not matched to a gene: 3. CDR3 in amino acids: CASNRGESGANVLTF. CDR3 nucleotides: TGTGCCAGCAACAGGGGGGAGTCTGGGGCCAACGTCCTGACTTTC.

The chain joins TRBV10-3 to TRBJ2-7; the match to TRBD1 covers 7 bases. The germline CDR1 and CDR2 sequences are ENHRY and SYGVKD. Losses at the gene ends were 9 bases for V and 0 bases for J; bases not matched to a gene: 2. This CDR3 comprises 12 residues. The CDR3 reads CAMRDSSYEQYF. The DNA of the CDR3 is TGTGCCATGAGGGACAGCTCCTACGAGCAGTACTTC.

The V gene is TRBV5-1, the J gene TRBJ2-1; 10 bases are shared with TRBD2. CDR3 length: 20 amino acids. Germline assignment: CDR1 SGHRS and CDR2 YFSETQ. V gave up 2 bases and J gave up 9 bases; unmatched junction bases: 23. The CDR3 loop is CASSFGGGSYTIAGGPEQFF. The CDR3 coding sequence is TGCGCCAGCAGCTTTGGGGGGGGTTCCTATACGATAGCGGGAGGCCCTGAGCAGTTCTTC.

The chain joins TRBV12-5 to TRBJ2-2; no firm D call. The CDR3 is made up of 12 amino acids. CDR1 LGHNT and CDR2 FRNRAP come from the germline V gene. V lost 0 bases, J lost 9 bases, and 5 bases lay in between. CDR3 sequence reads: CASGLVIRELFF. CDR3 DNA: TGTGCTAGTGGTTTGGTAATCAGGGAGCTGTTTTTT.

The gene calls are TRBV6-1 and TRBJ1-1, with unresolved D. There are 16 residues in the CDR3. CDR1 and CDR2 (germline): MNHNS, SASEGT. V dropped 3 bases and J dropped 1 base, with 15 bases sitting between them. CDR3 protein: CASSEFLSLPNTEAFF. DNA for the CDR3: TGTGCCAGCAGTGAGTTTCTTAGTCTCCCGAACACTGAAGCTTTCTTT.

This chain connects TRBV7-8 to TRBJ1-5; D is ambiguous. Germline V gives CDR1 SGHVS, CDR2 FQNEAQ. V shed 4 bases and J shed 4 bases, with 17 bases lying between them. The CDR3 has 16 residues. The CDR3 bases are TGTGCCAGCAGCTCAGTTCTCCGGGGTCATAATCAGCCCCAGCATTTT. Translation: CASSSVLRGHNQPQHF.

The CDR3: CACPRQGNLYEQYF. In DNA form, the CDR3 reads TGTGCCTGCCCCCGACAGGGAAACCTCTACGAGCAGTACTTC. The genes are TRBV30 and TRBJ2-7; 7 bases fit TRBD1. Germline V gene sequence: CDR1 GTSNPN, CDR2 SVGIG (reference sequence). V trimming: 6 bases; J trimming: 3 bases; junction bases outside the gene matches: 11. CDR3 length: 14 amino acids.

The chain joins TRBV5-6 to TRBJ1-1; TRBD1 might be the D (6 bases). CDR3 length equals 15 residues. From germline, CDR1 is SGHDT and CDR2 YYEEEE. Trimming removed 1 base at V and 0 bases at J, with 10 bases between. The DNA for the CDR3 is TGTGCCAGCAGCTTGTGGGGGCCGTTGAACACTGAAGCTTTCTTT. Translating gives CASSLWGPLNTEAFF.

This chain joins TRBV19 and TRBJ2-2, with 12 bases that match TRBD2. The CDR3 length is 16 residues. CDR1 LNHDA and CDR2 SQIVND come from the germline V gene (reference sequence). Trimming removed 5 bases from V and 5 bases from J; junction bases left unmatched: 6. CDR3 sequence (DNA): TGTGCCAGTAGTCCGCTCCTAGCGGGAGGGACCGGGGAGCTGTTTTTT. It translates to CASSPLLAGGTGELFF.

This clone was seen only once. This chain links TRBV7-3 with TRBJ2-2; perhaps TRBD1 as D (6 bases). The CDR3 is 14 amino acids. V was pared by 6 bases and J by 1 base, with 9 bases between. The germline V gene has CDR1 SGHTA and CDR2 FQGTGA. DNA for the CDR3: TGTGCCAGCAGACAAGGGGGGAACACCGGGGAGCTGTTTTTT. Protein sequence: CASRQGGNTGELFF.

This clone has just one count. The chain couples TRBV7-2 to TRBJ2-3; TRBD2 might be the D (6 bases). CDR1 and CDR2 from the germline V gene are SGHTA and FQGNSA. The CDR3 is 15 residues long. Trimming stripped 5 bases from V and 1 base from J, with 13 bases between. The CDR3 DNA is TGTGCCAGCAGCCGCCGGGACTCAGGCACAGATACGCAGTATTTT. Protein sequence: CASSRRDSGTDTQYF. Looking up the rest from reference TRBV7-2 and TRBJ2-3 gives the full variable domain: GAGVSQSPSNKVTEKGKDVELRCDPISGHTALYWYRQSLGQGLEFLIYFQGNSAPDKSGLPSDRFSAERTGGSVSTLTIQRTQQEDSAVYLCASSRRDSGTDTQYFGPGTRLTVL.

This rearrangement joins TRBV6-5 to TRBJ1-3, with 8 bases matching TRBD1. The germline gives CDR1 MNHEY, CDR2 SVGAGI. V was clipped by 4 bases and J by 3 bases; unmatched bases: 2. This CDR3 has 14 amino acids. The CDR3 DNA follows: TGTGCCAGCAGTTGGGACAGGAATGGAAACACCATATATTTT. Encoded protein: CASSWDRNGNTIYF.

This clone occurred a few times. The V gene is TRBV6-1, the J gene TRBJ2-2; D may be TRBD1 (6 bases). Germline lookup yields CDR1 MNHNS and CDR2 SASEGT. V gave up 6 bases and J gave up 6 bases, with 14 bases separating them. The length of the CDR3 is 14 residues. The CDR3 DNA reads TGTGCCAGCAGAAGGCAGGGGTACGCCGGGGAGCTGTTTTTT. Amino acid sequence: CASRRQGYAGELFF.

The chain couples TRBV4-3 to TRBJ1-2, with a weak D call TRBD1 (5 bases). Trimming pared 4 bases from V and 8 bases from J, leaving 17 bases between. The CDR3 is 14 amino acids. Germline CDR1 LGHNA, CDR2 YSLEER. As DNA, the CDR3 is TGCGCCAGCAGCCTCCAAGCCGGGGCGGGGGGCTACACCTTC. Translation gives CASSLQAGAGGYTF.

The V call is TRBV28, the J call TRBJ2-1; TRBD1 agrees at 11 bases. Germline V lookup: CDR1 MDHEN, CDR2 SYDVKM. V shed 1 base and J 6 bases; nucleotides not matched to a gene: 2. This CDR3 is 15 amino acids long. In nucleotides, the CDR3 is TGTGCCAGCAGTTTATTGGGACAGGGGGTCAATGAGCAGTTCTTC. Residues: CASSLLGQGVNEQFF. Supplemented by reference TRBV28 and TRBJ2-1, the full variable domain reads DVKVTQSSRYLVKRTGEKVFLECVQDMDHENMFWYRQDPGLGLRLIYFSYDVKMKEKGDIPEGYSVSREKKERFSLILESASTNQTSMYLCASSLLGQGVNEQFFGPGTRLTVL.

Only a few counts were recorded for this clone. The chain joins TRBV6-5 to TRBJ2-7, with a tentative D call TRBD2 (6 bases). V shed 4 bases and J shed 3 bases, with 19 bases lying between them. The germline CDR1 and CDR2 sequences are MNHEY and SVGAGI. CDR3 length: 16 residues. The CDR3 here is CASSFARGKGHYEQYF. The CDR3 DNA reads as TGTGCCAGCAGTTTTGCTCGCGGGAAAGGCCACTACGAGCAGTACTTC.